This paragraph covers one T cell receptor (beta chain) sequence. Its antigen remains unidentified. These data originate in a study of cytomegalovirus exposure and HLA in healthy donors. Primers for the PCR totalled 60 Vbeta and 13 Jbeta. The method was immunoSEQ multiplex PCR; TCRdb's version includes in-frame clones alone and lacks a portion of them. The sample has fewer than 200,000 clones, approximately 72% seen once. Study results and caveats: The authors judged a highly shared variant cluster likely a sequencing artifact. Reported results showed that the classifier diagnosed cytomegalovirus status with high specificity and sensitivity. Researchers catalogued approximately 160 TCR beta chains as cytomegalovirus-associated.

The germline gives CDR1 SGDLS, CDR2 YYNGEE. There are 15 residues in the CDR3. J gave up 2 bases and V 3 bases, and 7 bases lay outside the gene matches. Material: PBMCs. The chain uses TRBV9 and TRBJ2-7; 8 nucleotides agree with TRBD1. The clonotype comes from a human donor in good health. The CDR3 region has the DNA TGTGCCAGCAGCGCCTCAGGGGGCCCCACCTACGAGCAGTACTTC. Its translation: CASSASGGPTYEQYF.